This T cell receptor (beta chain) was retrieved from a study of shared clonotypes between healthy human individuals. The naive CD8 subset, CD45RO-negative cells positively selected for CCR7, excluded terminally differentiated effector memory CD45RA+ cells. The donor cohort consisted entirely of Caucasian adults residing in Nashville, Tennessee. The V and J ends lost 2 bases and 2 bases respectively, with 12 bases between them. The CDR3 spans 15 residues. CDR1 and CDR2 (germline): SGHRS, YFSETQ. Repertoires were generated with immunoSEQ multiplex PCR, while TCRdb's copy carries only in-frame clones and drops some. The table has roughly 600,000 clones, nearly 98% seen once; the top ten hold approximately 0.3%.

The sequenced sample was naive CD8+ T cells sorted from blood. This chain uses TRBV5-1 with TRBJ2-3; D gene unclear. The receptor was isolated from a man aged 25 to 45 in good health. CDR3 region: CASSFRHPNTDTQYF. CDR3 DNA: TGCGCCAGCAGCTTCCGACATCCTAACACAGATACGCAGTATTTT.